This T cell receptor (beta chain) comes out of a study of OX40 agonist ivuxolimab in advanced cancers. Overall study context: Antecedent anti-PD-1, anti-PD-L1 or anti-CTLA-4 therapy was permissible, with under 50% having received some. Three dose-escalation patients had partial responses: one with hepatocellular carcinoma and two with cutaneous melanoma.

This clone is judged medium-sized (0.01 to 0.1%). Its antigen remains unknown. Trimming shortened V by 6 bases and J by 3 bases, and 12 bases separated the two germline ends. From germline, CDR1 is MNHEY and CDR2 SMNVEV (reference sequence). The CDR3 consists of 14 residues. Libraries were prepared by immunoSEQ multiplex PCR; TCRdb keeps only in-frame clonotypes and omits some of them. Of 25,000 to 30,000 clones in the sample, 82% were seen once. Study findings and constraints: Averaging showed that CD8+ T cells had more expanded clones than CD4+ did.

Systemic immunosuppression or a history of autoimmune disease excluded patients. The chain combines TRBV27 with TRBJ1-5; maybe TRBD1 (5 bases). Sequenced here: CD4+ or CD8+ T cells sorted from blood, sampled in a trial of the OX40 agonist ivuxolimab. This TCR was sampled from an adult with an advanced solid tumor such as melanoma, head and neck, liver or kidney cancer. CDR3 in DNA: TGTGCCAGCAGGGATGTGGGGGACAATCAGCCCCAGCATTTT. This translates into CASRDVGDNQPQHF.